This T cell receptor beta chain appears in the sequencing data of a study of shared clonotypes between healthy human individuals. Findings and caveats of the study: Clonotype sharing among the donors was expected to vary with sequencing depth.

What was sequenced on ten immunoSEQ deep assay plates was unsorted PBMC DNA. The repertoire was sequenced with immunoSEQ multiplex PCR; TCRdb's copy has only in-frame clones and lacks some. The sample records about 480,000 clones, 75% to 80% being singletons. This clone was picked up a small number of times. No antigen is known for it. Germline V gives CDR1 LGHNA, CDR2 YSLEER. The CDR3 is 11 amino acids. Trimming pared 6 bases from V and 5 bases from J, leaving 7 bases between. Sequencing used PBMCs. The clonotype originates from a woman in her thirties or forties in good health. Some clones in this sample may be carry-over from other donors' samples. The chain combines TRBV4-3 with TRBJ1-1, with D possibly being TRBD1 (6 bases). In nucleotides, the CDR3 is TGCGCCAGCAGAGGGGGGACTGAAGCTTTCTTT. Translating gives CASRGGTEAFF.